The 17 T cell receptor beta chains reported below all come from one sample, sequenced in a study of spatial heterogeneity in lung cancer. TCRdb re-derived calls from the 5' RACE reads in MiXCR, one entry per CDR3 protein. The sample has around 110,000 distinct CDR3 sequences, less than 15% seen once; the top ten hold roughly 17%. Indicated time point: blood at routine non-recurrence follow-up after resection. Unsorted whole RNA of tumor, nontumor lung or frozen PBMC was sequenced. The sequencing here drew on PBMCs, taken at follow-up. Receptors were obtained from a male donor with early-stage non-small cell lung cancer.

This clonotype was seen at least ten times. The chain couples TRBV12-3 or TRBV12-4 to TRBJ1-5; unclear D gene. The CDR3 loop spans 12 amino acids. The V gene lost 3 bases and the J gene lost 6 bases, with 6 bases spanning the gap. For the CDR3, the DNA is TGTGCCAGCAGTTTCGGGAGTCAGCCCCAGCATTTT. This sequence encodes CASSFGSQPQHF.

This clonotype was seen only a few times. The chain has TRBV20-1 and TRBJ2-1; D unresolved. CDR1 and CDR2 (germline): DFQATT, SNEGSKA (reference sequence). V lost 6 bases to trimming and J lost 1 base, with 13 bases between them. This CDR3 is built from 14 residues. The CDR3 loop reads CSAVYGLSYNEQFF. As DNA, the CDR3 is TGCAGTGCCGTGTATGGATTATCCTACAATGAGCAGTTCTTC.

J is TRBJ2-2 and V is TRBV27; D is possibly TRBD2 (5 bases). CDR1 and CDR2 from the germline V gene are MNHEY and SMNVEV (reference sequence). The ends were cut back, 6 bases at V and 4 bases at J, with 15 bases in the middle. The CDR3 extends over 15 amino acids. CDR3 nucleotide sequence: TGTGCCAGCAGGATGGCTAGGGCGGGCACCGGGGAGCTGTTTTTT. This gives the protein CASRMARAGTGELFF.

The V gene is TRBV14, the J gene TRBJ2-7; tentatively, D is TRBD2 (5 bases). CDR1 and CDR2 from the germline V gene are SGHDN and FVKESK. Between the trimmed V and J ends, which lost 1 base and 2 bases, there was a span of 15 bases. This CDR3 region has 16 residues. CDR3 DNA: TGTGCCAGCAGCCAAGCCCGGTCGGGAAAGGCCTACGAGCAGTACTTC. This sequence encodes CASSQARSGKAYEQYF. Variable domain in full (rest from reference TRBV14 and TRBJ2-7): EAGVTQFPSHSVIEKGQTVTLRCDPISGHDNLYWYRRVMGKEIKFLLHFVKESKQDESGMPNNRFLAERTGGTYSTLKVQPAELEDSGVYFCASSQARSGKAYEQYFGPGTRLTVT.

This clonotype was seen at least ten times. The chain has TRBV29-1 and TRBJ2-7; D may be TRBD1 (6 bases). Trimming removed 2 bases at V and 2 bases at J, with 7 bases between. In germline, CDR1 is SQVTM, CDR2 ANQGSEA. The CDR3 is 12 amino acids. The CDR3 sequence: CSVESGAYEQYF. In DNA, the CDR3 is TGCAGCGTTGAATCAGGGGCCTACGAGCAGTACTTC.

This clonotype has only a few counts. The chain joins TRBV12-3 or TRBV12-4 to TRBJ2-6, with a weak D call TRBD2 (6 bases). With 3 bases removed from V and 3 bases from J, the gap between germline ends came to 12 bases. This CDR3 spans 16 amino acids. Here the CDR3 DNA reads TGTGCCAGCAGTTTGCGGGGATCTGGTGGGGCCAACGTCCTGACTTTC. Its protein product is CASSLRGSGGANVLTF.

The chain combines TRBV5-6 with TRBJ2-5; D unresolved. V was trimmed by 1 base and J by 1 base, leaving 11 bases between them. Looked up from germline, CDR1 is SGHDT and CDR2 is YYEEEE. CDR3 size: 15 residues. The CDR3 here is CASSLRAPIQETQYF. CDR3 sequence (DNA): TGTGCCAGCAGCTTGCGGGCCCCCATCCAAGAGACCCAGTACTTC.

At least ten counts were recorded for this clonotype. This chain connects TRBV9 to TRBJ2-7; D remains ambiguous. Germline V gene lookup returns CDR1 SGDLS and CDR2 YYNGEE. The CDR3 has 9 amino acids. With 6 bases removed from V and 6 bases from J, the gap between germline ends came to 4 bases. CDR3 sequence (DNA): TGTGCCAGCATTGGCGAGCAGTACTTC. Protein sequence: CASIGEQYF.

The table lists this clonotype with a few counts. The chain employs TRBV12-3 or TRBV12-4 and TRBJ2-3; a weak D match, TRBD2 (6 bases). The length of the CDR3 is 15 residues. The V gene lost 8 bases and the J gene lost 6 bases, with 21 bases spanning the gap. CDR3 in DNA: TGTGCCAGCGCGCGGGACCCCCCTTATCTGGATACGCAGTATTTT. It codes for CASARDPPYLDTQYF.

The CDR3 loop is CSAGTYYNEQFF. As DNA, the CDR3 is TGCAGCGCTGGGACTTACTACAATGAGCAGTTCTTC. The V call is TRBV29-1, the J call TRBJ2-1; D might be TRBD2 (6 bases). Germline values: CDR1 SQVTM, CDR2 ANQGSEA. Trimming pared 7 bases from V and 3 bases from J, leaving 10 bases between. This CDR3 contains 12 residues.

On this clonotype itself: A read error is possible here, since a much larger clone lies one base away. The J gene is TRBJ1-5, the V gene TRBV7-2; no firm D call. Germline loops: CDR1 SGHTA, CDR2 FQGNSA. This CDR3 has 14 residues. V lost 1 base and J lost 1, with 5 bases in between. The CDR3 loop is CASSLVRSNQPQHF. CDR3 nucleotides: TGTGCCAGCAGCTTAGTGCGGAGCAATCAGCCCCAGCATTTT.

The chain carries TRBV28 and TRBJ1-1; D remains unclear. Trimming removed 1 base from V and 7 bases from J, with 16 bases in between. The CDR3 is made up of 15 amino acids. Germline-derived CDR1 and CDR2 are MDHEN and SYDVKM. CDR3 region: CASSLSQPERSEAFF. CDR3 in DNA: TGTGCCAGCAGTTTATCACAACCCGAAAGGAGTGAAGCTTTCTTT.

This chain connects TRBV11-2 to TRBJ2-1; 9 bases align to TRBD2. Germline values: CDR1 SGHAT, CDR2 FQNNGV. The trim removed 5 bases at V and 15 bases at J, leaving 14 bases unmatched. The CDR3 runs 14 residues. CDR3 bases: TGTGCCAGCAGCCTCCCCGGGACTAGCCCAGGGGCGTTCTTC. It is translated as CASSLPGTSPGAFF. Complete variable domain (other parts from reference TRBV11-2 and TRBJ2-1): EAGVAQSPRYKIIEKRQSVAFWCNPISGHATLYWYQQILGQGPKLLIQFQNNGVVDDSQLPKDRFSAERLKGVDSTLKIQPAKLEDSAVYLCASSLPGTSPGAFFGPGTRLTVL.

The rearrangement links TRBV3-1 to TRBJ1-1; no clear D. The V end was cut by 5 bases, the J end by 7 bases, with 14 bases between. The CDR3 contains 13 residues. Per germline, CDR1 LGHDT and CDR2 YNNKEL (reference sequence). The CDR3 DNA reads TGTGCCAGCAGCTCAAGGCCTTTGGGTGAAGCTTTCTTT. Translating gives CASSSRPLGEAFF.

This clonotype was seen more than once but under ten times. The gene calls are TRBV10-2 and TRBJ1-1; weak D call: TRBD1 (5 bases). With 5 bases removed from V and 4 bases from J, the gap between germline ends came to 29 bases. CDR3 size: 19 residues. CDR1 is WSHSY, CDR2 SAAADI, per germline. CDR3: CASSFSLLLDGARGTEAFF. CDR3 nucleotide sequence: TGCGCCAGCAGTTTCAGCCTCTTATTGGACGGGGCCCGGGGCACTGAAGCTTTCTTT.

This clonotype was seen a handful of times. The V call is TRBV12-3 or TRBV12-4, the J call TRBJ2-3; TRBD2 matches at 12 bases. The CDR3 extends over 15 amino acids. The V segment lost 6 bases and the J segment 9 bases; nucleotides outside the gene matches: 10. The CDR3 spells CASSRELAGGRTQYF. CDR3 sequence (DNA): TGTGCCAGCAGCCGCGAGCTAGCGGGGGGGAGAACGCAGTATTTT.

This chain uses TRBV6-2 or TRBV6-3 with TRBJ1-1, with D possibly being TRBD1 (6 bases). CDR1 is MNHEY, CDR2 SVGEGT, per germline. The CDR3 has 19 amino acids. V was trimmed by 6 bases and J by 1 base, leaving 27 bases between them. CDR3 loop: CASSLDRRGAISRNTEAFF. The DNA of the CDR3 is TGTGCCAGCAGCCTCGACAGGCGGGGGGCCATTTCCCGGAACACTGAAGCTTTCTTT.